The clone carrying this T cell receptor (beta chain) was observed a few times. Its antigen is not identified. A read error may be the cause here, since a much bigger clone is one base away. The data derive from a study of T cells in Graves' hyperthyroidism and ophthalmopathy. Overall study results and limits: Most thyroid clonotypes expanded above 0.001 appeared in blood too. From stable hyperthyroidism, ophthalmopathy was set apart by a 13 V-J model.

The patients, who ranged from 18 to 65 in age, presented with newly diagnosed hyperthyroidism lasting under 2 months. The source material, RNA transcripts, was used to amplify TCR beta CDR3 regions. With the HTBI primer set, the TCR CDR3 went through a first round of RT-PCR. Using its own MiXCR run on the multiplex PCR reads, TCRdb lists one record per CDR3 protein. The data hold 100,000 to 140,000 distinct CDR3 sequences, with approximately 16% observed a single time. The source material was blood. This sequence was found in a woman in her forties or fifties with Graves' hyperthyroidism.

This CDR3 reads CSVVGLADAIGSYGQYF. CDR3 DNA sequence: TGCAGCGTTGTGGGGCTAGCGGACGCCATAGGGTCCTACGGGCAGTACTTC. The rearrangement uses TRBV29-1 and TRBJ2-7; TRBD2 matches at 7 bases. There are 17 residues in the CDR3. The germline CDR1 and CDR2 sequences are SQVTM and ANQGSEA.